The rows below give T cell receptor beta chains drawn from one sample of a study of blood T cell repertoires in COVID-19. Sequencing used immunoSEQ multiplex PCR; TCRdb keeps in-frame clones, though not all of them. The table has tens of thousands of clones, less than 90% seen once. The sequenced sample consisted of peripheral blood. The receptors were gathered from an elderly woman with active or convalescent COVID-19. The conserved cysteine and the conserved F or W are not part of the CDR3 here.

j_call: TRBJ2-7
cdr3_length: 14
v_call: TRBV5-6
cdr3_aa: ASSTLTSGGHYEQY

j_call: TRBJ1-6
cdr3_length: 18
v_call: TRBV20-1
cdr3_aa: SASFLGGGDPSSYNSPLH

j_call: TRBJ1-4
cdr3_length: 14
v_call: TRBV7-8
cdr3_aa: ASSLPGGATPGKLF

j_call: TRBJ1-2
cdr3_length: 9
v_call: TRBV6-5
cdr3_aa: ASSPGWGYT

j_call: TRBJ1-6
cdr3_length: 17
v_call: TRBV27
cdr3_aa: ASSLSEGAIRSYNSPLH

j_call: TRBJ2-1
cdr3_length: 12
v_call: TRBV24-1
cdr3_aa: ATSVAGGRNEQF

j_call: TRBJ2-7
cdr3_length: 9
v_call: TRBV20-1
cdr3_aa: SAKQAAEQY

j_call: TRBJ2-2
cdr3_length: 15
v_call: TRBV5-1
cdr3_aa: ASSLVTPVQGTGELF

j_call: TRBJ1-5
cdr3_length: 13
v_call: TRBV18
cdr3_aa: ASSPPGQGGQPQH

j_call: TRBJ1-2
cdr3_length: 13
v_call: TRBV5-1
cdr3_aa: ASSLGDSRDPQYT

j_call: TRBJ2-7
cdr3_length: 14
v_call: TRBV6-5
cdr3_aa: ASSYDYAGGPYEQY

j_call: TRBJ2-3
cdr3_length: 14
v_call: TRBV6-1
cdr3_aa: ASSGGGGAKTDTQY

j_call: TRBJ1-2
cdr3_length: 16
v_call: TRBV5-1
cdr3_aa: ASSLGPTGPLANYGYT

j_call: TRBJ1-3
cdr3_length: 11
v_call: TRBV10-1
cdr3_aa: ASSTGSGNTIY

j_call: TRBJ2-1
cdr3_length: 15
v_call: TRBV7-9
cdr3_aa: ASSLGTSGGAYNEQF

j_call: TRBJ2-1
cdr3_length: 11
v_call: TRBV6-5
cdr3_aa: ASSRTGVNEQF

j_call: TRBJ2-3
cdr3_length: 12
v_call: TRBV7-3
cdr3_aa: ASSFGGRTDTQY

j_call: TRBJ1-6
cdr3_length: 14
v_call: TRBV10-3
cdr3_aa: AIKDRDSSYNSPLH

j_call: TRBJ1-5
cdr3_length: 14
v_call: TRBV6-5
cdr3_aa: ASSSSDRGSNQPQH

j_call: TRBJ2-1
cdr3_length: 13
v_call: TRBV5-4
cdr3_aa: ASSLLAGGPVEQF

j_call: TRBJ1-1
cdr3_length: 16
v_call: TRBV15
cdr3_aa: ATSRDLPRAVLNTEAF

j_call: TRBJ1-1
cdr3_length: 12
v_call: TRBV30
cdr3_aa: AWGPDIESTEAF

j_call: TRBJ1-2
cdr3_length: 10
v_call: TRBV27
cdr3_aa: ASRGGGFGYT

j_call: TRBJ2-1
cdr3_length: 13
v_call: TRBV2
cdr3_aa: ASSDLGGAYNEQF

j_call: TRBJ1-2
cdr3_length: 15
v_call: TRBV19
cdr3_aa: ASSPNFRAGREDGYT

j_call: TRBJ1-6
cdr3_length: 13
v_call: TRBV27
cdr3_aa: ASSSGQGRGSPLH

j_call: TRBJ1-2
cdr3_length: 9
v_call: TRBV19
cdr3_aa: ASSLNYGYT

j_call: TRBJ1-6
cdr3_length: 14
v_call: TRBV5-8
cdr3_aa: ASRSTGGVNNSPLH

j_call: TRBJ1-1
cdr3_length: 13
v_call: TRBV5-5
cdr3_aa: ASSPLDSSNTEAF

j_call: TRBJ2-7
cdr3_length: 13
v_call: TRBV6-5
cdr3_aa: ASSAAASGGYEQY

j_call: TRBJ2-2
cdr3_length: 13
v_call: TRBV6-5
cdr3_aa: ASSPLTGGSGELF

j_call: TRBJ2-7
cdr3_length: 13
v_call: TRBV19
cdr3_aa: ASSTSGGLGYEQY

j_call: TRBJ1-4
cdr3_length: 9
v_call: TRBV2
cdr3_aa: ASNRGEKLF

j_call: TRBJ2-3
cdr3_length: 11
v_call: TRBV14
cdr3_aa: ASSQASSFTQY

j_call: TRBJ1-5
cdr3_length: 16
v_call: TRBV7-8
cdr3_aa: ASSLWGQGTLSNQPQH

j_call: TRBJ1-6
cdr3_length: 13
v_call: TRBV10-3
cdr3_aa: AISETQDTNSPLH

j_call: TRBJ2-2
cdr3_length: 12
v_call: TRBV3-1/TRBV3-2
cdr3_aa: ASSLGHNTGELF

j_call: TRBJ2-2
cdr3_length: 13
v_call: TRBV11-2
cdr3_aa: ASSSQGGQGGELF

j_call: TRBJ2-1
cdr3_length: 9
v_call: TRBV12-3/TRBV12-4
cdr3_aa: ASNNPNEQF

j_call: TRBJ2-3
cdr3_length: 15
v_call: TRBV7-9
cdr3_aa: ASSLGSGQVSTDTQY